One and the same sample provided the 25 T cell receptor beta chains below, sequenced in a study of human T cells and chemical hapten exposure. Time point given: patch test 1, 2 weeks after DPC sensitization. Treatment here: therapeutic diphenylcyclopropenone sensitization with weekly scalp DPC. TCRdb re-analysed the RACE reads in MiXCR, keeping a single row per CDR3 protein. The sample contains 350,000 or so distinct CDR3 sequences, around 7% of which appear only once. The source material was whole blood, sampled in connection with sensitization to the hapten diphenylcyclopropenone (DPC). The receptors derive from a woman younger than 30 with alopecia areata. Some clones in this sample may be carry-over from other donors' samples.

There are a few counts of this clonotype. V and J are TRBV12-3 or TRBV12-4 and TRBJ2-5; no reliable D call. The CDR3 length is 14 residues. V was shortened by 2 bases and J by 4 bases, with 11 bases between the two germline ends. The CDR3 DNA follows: TGTGCCAGCAGTTTATATGGCAGAGGAGAGACCCAGTACTTC. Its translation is CASSLYGRGETQYF.

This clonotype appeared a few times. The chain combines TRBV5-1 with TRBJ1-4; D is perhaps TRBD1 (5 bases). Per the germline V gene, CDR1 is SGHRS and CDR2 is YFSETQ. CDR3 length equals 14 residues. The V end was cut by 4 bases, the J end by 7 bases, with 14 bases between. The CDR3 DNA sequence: TGCGCCAGCAGCCCGGGACCGCCCGGTGAAAAACTGTTTTTT. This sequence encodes CASSPGPPGEKLFF.

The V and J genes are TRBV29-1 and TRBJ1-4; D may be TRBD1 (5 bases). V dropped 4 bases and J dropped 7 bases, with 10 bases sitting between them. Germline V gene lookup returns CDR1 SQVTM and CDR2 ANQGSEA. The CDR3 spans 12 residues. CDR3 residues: CSVGREGEKLFF. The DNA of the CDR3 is TGCAGCGTTGGCAGGGAAGGTGAAAAACTGTTTTTT. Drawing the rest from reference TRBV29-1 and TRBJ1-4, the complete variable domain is SAVISQKPSRDICQRGTSLTIQCQVDSQVTMMFWYRQQPGQSLTLIATANQGSEATYESGFVIDKFPISRPNLTFSTLTVSNMSPEDSSIYLCSVGREGEKLFFGSGTQLSVL.

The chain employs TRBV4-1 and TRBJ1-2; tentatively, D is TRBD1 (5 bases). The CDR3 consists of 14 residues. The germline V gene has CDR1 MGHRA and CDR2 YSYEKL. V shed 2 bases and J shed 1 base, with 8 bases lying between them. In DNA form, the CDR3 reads TGCGCCAGCAGCCAATCTGACAGTAACTATGGCTACACCTTC. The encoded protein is CASSQSDSNYGYTF.

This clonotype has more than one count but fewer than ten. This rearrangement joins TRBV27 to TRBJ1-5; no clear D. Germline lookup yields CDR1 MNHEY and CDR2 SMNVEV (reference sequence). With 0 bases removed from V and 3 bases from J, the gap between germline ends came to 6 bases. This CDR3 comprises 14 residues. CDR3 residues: CASSLSGHNQPQHF. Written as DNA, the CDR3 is TGTGCCAGCAGTTTATCCGGGCACAATCAGCCCCAGCATTTT.

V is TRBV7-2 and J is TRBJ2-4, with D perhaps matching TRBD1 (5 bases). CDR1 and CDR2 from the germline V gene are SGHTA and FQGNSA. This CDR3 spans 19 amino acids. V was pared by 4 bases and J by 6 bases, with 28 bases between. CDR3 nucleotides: TGTGCCAGCAGCTCTCCCAAGACAGTAGCCCTCAACCTAGGAAACATTCAGTACTTC. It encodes CASSSPKTVALNLGNIQYF.

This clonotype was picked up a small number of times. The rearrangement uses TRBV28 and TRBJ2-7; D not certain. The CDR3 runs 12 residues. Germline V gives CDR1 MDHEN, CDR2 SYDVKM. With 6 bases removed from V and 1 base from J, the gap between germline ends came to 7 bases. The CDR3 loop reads CASSRLSYEQYF. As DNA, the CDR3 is TGTGCCAGCAGCAGATTATCCTACGAGCAGTACTTC. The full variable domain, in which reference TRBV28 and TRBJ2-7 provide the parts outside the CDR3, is DVKVTQSSRYLVKRTGEKVFLECVQDMDHENMFWYRQDPGLGLRLIYFSYDVKMKEKGDIPEGYSVSREKKERFSLILESASTNQTSMYLCASSRLSYEQYFGPGTRLTVT.

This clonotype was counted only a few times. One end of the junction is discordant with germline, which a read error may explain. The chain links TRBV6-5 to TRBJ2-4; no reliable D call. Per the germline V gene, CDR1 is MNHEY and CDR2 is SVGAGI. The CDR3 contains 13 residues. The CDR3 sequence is CASSDSTLNIQYF. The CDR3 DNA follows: TGTGCCAGCAGTGACTCGACCCTAAACATTCAGTACTTC.

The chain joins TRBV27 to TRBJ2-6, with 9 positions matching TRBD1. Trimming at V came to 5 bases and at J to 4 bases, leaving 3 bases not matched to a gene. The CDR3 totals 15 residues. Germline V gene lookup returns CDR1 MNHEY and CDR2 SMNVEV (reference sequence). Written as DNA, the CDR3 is TGTGCCAGCAGTCATGGACAGGGGGGGGCCAACGTCCTGACTTTC. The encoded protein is CASSHGQGGANVLTF.

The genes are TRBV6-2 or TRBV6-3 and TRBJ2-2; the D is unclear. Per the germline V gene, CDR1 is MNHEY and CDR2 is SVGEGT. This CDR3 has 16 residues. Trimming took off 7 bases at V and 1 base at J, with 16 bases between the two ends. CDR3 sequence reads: CASKISTLQNTGELFF. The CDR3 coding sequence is TGTGCCAGCAAAATATCTACCCTACAGAACACCGGGGAGCTGTTTTTT.

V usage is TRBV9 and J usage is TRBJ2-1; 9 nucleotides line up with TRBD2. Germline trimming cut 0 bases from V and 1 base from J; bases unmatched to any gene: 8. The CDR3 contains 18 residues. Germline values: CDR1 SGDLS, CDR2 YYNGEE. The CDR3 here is CASSVDPSGAWSYNEQFF. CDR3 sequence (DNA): TGTGCCAGCAGCGTAGACCCTAGCGGGGCCTGGTCCTACAATGAGCAGTTCTTC.

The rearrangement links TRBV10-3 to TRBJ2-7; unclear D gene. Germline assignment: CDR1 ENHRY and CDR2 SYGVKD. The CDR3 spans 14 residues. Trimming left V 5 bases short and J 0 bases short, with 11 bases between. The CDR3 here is CAISQQLLSYEQYF. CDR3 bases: TGTGCCATCAGTCAACAGCTACTCTCCTACGAGCAGTACTTC.

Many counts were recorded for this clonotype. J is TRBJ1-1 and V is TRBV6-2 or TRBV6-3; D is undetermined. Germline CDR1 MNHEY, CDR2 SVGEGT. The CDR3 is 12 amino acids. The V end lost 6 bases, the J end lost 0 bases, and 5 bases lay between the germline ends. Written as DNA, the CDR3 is TGTGCCAGCAGGGAACTGAACACTGAAGCTTTCTTT. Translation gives CASRELNTEAFF.

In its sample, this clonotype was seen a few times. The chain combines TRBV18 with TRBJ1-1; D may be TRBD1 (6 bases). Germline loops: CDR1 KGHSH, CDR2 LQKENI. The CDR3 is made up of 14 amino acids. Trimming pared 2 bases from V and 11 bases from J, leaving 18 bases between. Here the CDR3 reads CASSPGQNPTMAFF. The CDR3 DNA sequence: TGTGCCAGCTCACCAGGACAGAACCCTACTATGGCTTTCTTT. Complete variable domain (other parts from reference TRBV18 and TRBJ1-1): NAGVMQNPRHLVRRRGQEARLRCSPMKGHSHVYWYRQLPEEGLKFMVYLQKENIIDESGMPKERFSAEFPKEGPSILRIQQVVRGDSAAYFCASSPGQNPTMAFFGQGTRLTVV.

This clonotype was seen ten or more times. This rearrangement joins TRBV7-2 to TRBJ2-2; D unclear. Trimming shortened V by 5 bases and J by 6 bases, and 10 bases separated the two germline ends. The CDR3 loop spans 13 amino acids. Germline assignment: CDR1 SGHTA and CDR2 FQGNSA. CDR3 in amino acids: CASSPYLAGELFF. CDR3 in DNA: TGTGCCAGCAGCCCCTACCTGGCCGGGGAGCTGTTTTTT. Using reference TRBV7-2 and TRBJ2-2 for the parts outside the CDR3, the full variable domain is GAGVSQSPSNKVTEKGKDVELRCDPISGHTALYWYRQSLGQGLEFLIYFQGNSAPDKSGLPSDRFSAERTGGSVSTLTIQRTQQEDSAVYLCASSPYLAGELFFGEGSRLTVL.

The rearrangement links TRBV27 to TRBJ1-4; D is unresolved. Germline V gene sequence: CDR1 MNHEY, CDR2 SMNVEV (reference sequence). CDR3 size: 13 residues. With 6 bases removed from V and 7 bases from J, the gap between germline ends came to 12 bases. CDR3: CASRETQLEKLFF. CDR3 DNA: TGTGCCAGCAGGGAGACTCAGCTTGAAAAACTGTTTTTT.

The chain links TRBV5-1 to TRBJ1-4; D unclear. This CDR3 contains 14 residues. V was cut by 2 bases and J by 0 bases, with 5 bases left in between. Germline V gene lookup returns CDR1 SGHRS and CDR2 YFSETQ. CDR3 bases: TGCGCCAGCAGCTTTGATGCAACTAATGAAAAACTGTTTTTT. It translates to CASSFDATNEKLFF.

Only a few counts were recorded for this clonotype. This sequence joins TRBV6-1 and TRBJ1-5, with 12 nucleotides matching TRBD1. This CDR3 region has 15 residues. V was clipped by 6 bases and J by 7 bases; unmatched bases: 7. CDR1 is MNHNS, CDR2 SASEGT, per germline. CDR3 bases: TGTGCCAGCAGCGGGGACAGGGGGCTTTGGCAGCCCCAGCATTTT. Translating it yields CASSGDRGLWQPQHF.

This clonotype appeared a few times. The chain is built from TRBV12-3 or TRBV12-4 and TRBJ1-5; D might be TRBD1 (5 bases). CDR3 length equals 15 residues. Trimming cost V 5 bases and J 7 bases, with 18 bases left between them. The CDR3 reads CASSPAPGRRQPQHF. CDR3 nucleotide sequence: TGTGCCAGCAGTCCAGCCCCGGGACGGCGGCAGCCCCAGCATTTT.

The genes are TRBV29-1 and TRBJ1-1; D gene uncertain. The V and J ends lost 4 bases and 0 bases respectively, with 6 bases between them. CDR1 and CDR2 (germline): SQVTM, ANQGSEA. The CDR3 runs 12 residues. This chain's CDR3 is CSVGRVNTEAFF. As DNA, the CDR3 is TGCAGCGTTGGGAGGGTGAACACTGAAGCTTTCTTT.

The CDR3 DNA follows: TGTGCTAGTGCCCTCGAGGTAGGCTACGAGCAGTACTTC. This sequence encodes CASALEVGYEQYF. The gene calls are TRBV12-5 and TRBJ2-7; no clear D. Trimming removed 7 bases from V and 3 bases from J, with 13 bases in between. From germline, CDR1 is LGHNT and CDR2 FRNRAP. The CDR3 length is 13 residues.

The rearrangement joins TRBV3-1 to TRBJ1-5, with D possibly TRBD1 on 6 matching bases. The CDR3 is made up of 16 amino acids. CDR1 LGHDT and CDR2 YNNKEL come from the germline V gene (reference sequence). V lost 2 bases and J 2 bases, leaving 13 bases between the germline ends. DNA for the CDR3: TGTGCCAGCAGCCAAACAGGGATTAGGGGCAATCAGCCCCAGCATTTT. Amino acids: CASSQTGIRGNQPQHF.

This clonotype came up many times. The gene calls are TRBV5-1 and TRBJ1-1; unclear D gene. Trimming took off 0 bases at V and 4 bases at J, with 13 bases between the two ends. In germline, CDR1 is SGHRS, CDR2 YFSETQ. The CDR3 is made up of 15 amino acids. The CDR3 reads CASSLGVVRSTEAFF. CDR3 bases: TGCGCCAGCAGCTTGGGCGTGGTAAGGAGCACTGAAGCTTTCTTT.

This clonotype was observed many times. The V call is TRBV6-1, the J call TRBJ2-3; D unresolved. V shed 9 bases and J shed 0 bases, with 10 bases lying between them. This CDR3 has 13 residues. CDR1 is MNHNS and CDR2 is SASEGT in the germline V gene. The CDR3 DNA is TGTGCCAGTCAGAGTGGGAGCACAGATACGCAGTATTTT. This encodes CASQSGSTDTQYF.

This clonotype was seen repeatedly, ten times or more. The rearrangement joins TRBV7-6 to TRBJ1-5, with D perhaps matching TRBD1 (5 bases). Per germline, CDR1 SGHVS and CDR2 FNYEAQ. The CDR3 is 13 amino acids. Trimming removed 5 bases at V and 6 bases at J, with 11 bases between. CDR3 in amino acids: CASSMTAGQPQHF. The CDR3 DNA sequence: TGTGCCAGCAGCATGACAGCTGGTCAGCCCCAGCATTTT.